These 21 T cell receptor beta chains were sequenced from one sample in a study of blood T cell repertoires in COVID-19. This table comes from immunoSEQ multiplex PCR, and its TCRdb copy is limited to in-frame clones, with some not included. This repertoire shows 150,000 to 200,000 clones, about 89% found once; its top ten account for around 2.3%. The sample taken for sequencing was peripheral blood. These receptors were taken from a man between 40 and 49 years old with active or convalescent COVID-19.

This chain uses TRBV5-1 with TRBJ1-2; TRBD1 is a possible D gene (6 bases). The CDR3 sequence is 14 residues long. CDR1 is SGHRS and CDR2 is YFSETQ in the germline V gene. Trimming took 4 bases from V and 3 from J, leaving 13 bases between them. DNA of the CDR3: TGCGCCAGCAGCCCGGGGACACTCGACTATGGCTACACCTTC. Amino acid sequence: CASSPGTLDYGYTF.

The chain carries TRBV7-9 and TRBJ1-2; 7 bases are a match to TRBD1. The germline CDR1 and CDR2 sequences are SEHNR and FQNEAQ (reference sequence). This CDR3 region has 15 residues. V gave up 8 bases and J gave up 5 bases; unmatched junction bases: 14. This chain's CDR3 is CASVAHGEGAYGYTF. The DNA for the CDR3 is TGTGCCAGCGTCGCCCACGGAGAGGGGGCTTATGGCTACACCTTC.

The chain recombines TRBV4-3 with TRBJ1-5; tentative D call: TRBD1 (5 bases). This CDR3 region has 16 residues. V lost 0 bases to trimming and J lost 1 base, with 10 bases between them. Germline V lookup: CDR1 LGHNA, CDR2 YSLEER. The CDR3 here is CASSQDAAGSNQPQHF. The CDR3 bases are TGCGCCAGCAGCCAAGATGCGGCAGGGAGCAATCAGCCCCAGCATTTT.

The V call is TRBV18, the J call TRBJ1-5, with D tentatively TRBD1 (6 bases). The V end lost 2 bases, the J end lost 6 bases, and 11 bases lay between the germline ends. The CDR3 contains 14 residues. The germline V gene has CDR1 KGHSH and CDR2 LQKENI. The CDR3 DNA reads as TGTGCCAGCTCACCAGCGAGGGGGAGTCAGCCCCAGCATTTT. Encoded protein: CASSPARGSQPQHF.

The chain employs TRBV6-6 and TRBJ2-1, with D maybe TRBD1 (5 bases). CDR3 length equals 17 residues. V was pared by 5 bases and J by 3 bases, with 20 bases between. Germline CDR1 reads MNHNY; CDR2 reads SVGAGI (reference sequence). The CDR3 region is CASSPLLQAINYNEQFF. CDR3 coding DNA: TGTGCCAGCAGTCCCCTTTTACAGGCGATAAACTACAATGAGCAGTTCTTC.

This clone was recorded a few times. The chain is built from TRBV30 and TRBJ1-1, with a possible D match to TRBD1 (5 bases). CDR1 is GTSNPN and CDR2 is SVGIG in the germline V gene (reference sequence). V was trimmed by 3 bases and J by 11 bases, leaving 19 bases between them. The CDR3 length is 13 residues. The DNA of the CDR3 is TGTGCCTGGAGGCCCGGAGCAGGGATGTTCGCTTTCTTT. It translates to CAWRPGAGMFAFF.

A remark on this clone: It may be a read error: a sequence one base away is much more abundant. The V and J genes are TRBV5-4 and TRBJ1-6, with a possible D match to TRBD1 (5 bases). In germline, CDR1 is SGHNT, CDR2 YYREEE (reference sequence). The CDR3 is 15 amino acids. CDR3 in amino acids: CAGSLGLGGGSPLHF. The CDR3, as DNA: TGTGCCGGCAGCTTGGGGCTGGGGGGAGGCTCACCCCTCCACTTT.

This sequence joins TRBV5-6 and TRBJ2-1; 7 bases are a match to TRBD2. Germline lookup yields CDR1 SGHDT and CDR2 YYEEEE. There are 16 residues in the CDR3. V shed 0 bases and J 8 bases; nucleotides not matched to a gene: 11. CDR3 nucleotides: TGTGCCAGCAGCTTGGTGGGGCTAGCGGTACGTGATGAGCAGTTCTTC. Translating it yields CASSLVGLAVRDEQFF.

This rearrangement joins TRBV5-1 to TRBJ1-1; D gene unclear. V lost 0 bases, J lost 0 bases, and 12 bases lay in between. Per the germline V gene, CDR1 is SGHRS and CDR2 is YFSETQ. This CDR3 is built from 16 residues. CDR3 nucleotides: TGCGCCAGCAGCTTGGAGGGAGACTACATGAACACTGAAGCTTTCTTT. Its protein product is CASSLEGDYMNTEAFF. Complete variable domain (other parts from reference TRBV5-1 and TRBJ1-1): KAGVTQTPRYLIKTRGQQVTLSCSPISGHRSVSWYQQTPGQGLQFLFEYFSETQRNKGNFPGRFSGRQFSNSRSEMNVSTLELGDSALYLCASSLEGDYMNTEAFFGQGTRLTVV.

J is TRBJ1-1 and V is TRBV5-6; maybe TRBD1 (6 bases). Deletions cut 0 bases from V and 6 bases from J, with 12 bases between. The CDR3 runs to 14 residues. Germline lookup yields CDR1 SGHDT and CDR2 YYEEEE. The CDR3: CASSLGQGIAEAFF. The DNA of the CDR3 is TGTGCCAGCAGCTTGGGGCAGGGGATAGCTGAAGCTTTCTTT.

The chain joins TRBV30 to TRBJ1-2, with 12 bases that match TRBD1. Trimming cost V 8 bases and J 4 bases; bases outside gene matches: 8. The CDR3 has 14 residues. Germline V gives CDR1 GTSNPN, CDR2 SVGIG (reference sequence). CDR3 in DNA: TGTGCCGGGTCCGGGACAGGGGGCGTCTATGGCTACACCTTC. It encodes CAGSGTGGVYGYTF.

The CDR3 DNA reads as TGTGCCAGCAGCCAAACAAACTATGGCTACACCTTC. Its protein is CASSQTNYGYTF. The chain joins TRBV3-1 (or the pseudogene TRBV3-2) to TRBJ1-2; D gene uncertain. Trimming stripped 2 bases from V and 2 bases from J, with 3 bases between. The CDR3 contains 12 residues. Germline CDR1 LGHDT, CDR2 YNNKEL (reference sequence).

The rearrangement links TRBV7-9 to TRBJ2-3, with 8 positions matching TRBD2. The CDR3 runs 15 residues. V gave up 5 bases and J gave up 4 bases; unmatched junction bases: 8. Per germline, CDR1 SEHNR and CDR2 FQNEAQ (reference sequence). DNA of the CDR3: TGTGCCAGCAGCCCTCTTTATAGCGGGGCAGATACGCAGTATTTT. Its protein product is CASSPLYSGADTQYF.

The J gene is TRBJ1-2, the V gene TRBV2; 9 nucleotides align to TRBD1. Germline V lookup: CDR1 SNHLY, CDR2 FYNNEI. Trimming removed 5 bases from V and 2 bases from J; junction bases left unmatched: 6. This CDR3 is 15 amino acids long. CDR3 bases: TGTGCCAGCAGTTCTGGACAGGGGTTCAACTATGGCTACACCTTC. It codes for CASSSGQGFNYGYTF.

The genes are TRBV3-1 (or the pseudogene TRBV3-2) and TRBJ1-1; D might be TRBD1 (5 bases). The CDR3 has 13 amino acids. The V and J ends lost 2 bases and 4 bases respectively, with 8 bases between them. Germline V gene sequence: CDR1 LGHDT, CDR2 YNNKEL (reference sequence). This CDR3 is CASSQQGSTEAFF. In DNA form, the CDR3 reads TGTGCCAGCAGCCAACAGGGTAGCACTGAAGCTTTCTTT.

The CDR3 DNA sequence: TGCGCCAGCAGCCAAGGGGCAGGGTATGGCTACACCTTC. Encoded protein: CASSQGAGYGYTF. The chain links TRBV4-1 to TRBJ1-2; D possibly corresponds to TRBD1 (5 bases). V shed 1 base and J shed 5 bases, with 8 bases lying between them. Germline-derived CDR1 and CDR2 are MGHRA and YSYEKL. This CDR3 is built from 13 residues.

The table lists this clone with a few counts. This chain connects TRBV5-6 to TRBJ2-5; D is uncertain. The V gene lost 2 bases and the J gene lost 5 bases, with 4 bases spanning the gap. The length of the CDR3 is 11 residues. Per the germline V gene, CDR1 is SGHDT and CDR2 is YYEEEE. This chain's CDR3 is CASSFSETQYF. Here the CDR3 DNA reads TGTGCCAGCAGCTTTTCGGAGACCCAGTACTTC.

The chain couples TRBV4-3 to TRBJ2-7; TRBD1 aligns across 7 bases. The germline V gene has CDR1 LGHNA and CDR2 YSLEER. The junction had 11 bases not matched to a gene; V was cut back by 0 bases and J by 3 bases. The CDR3 has 17 residues. CDR3 residues: CASSQEEGQVGIYEQYF. DNA of the CDR3: TGCGCCAGCAGCCAAGAGGAAGGACAGGTGGGGATCTACGAGCAGTACTTC.

Comment on this clone: The sample carries other DNA sequences with the same CDR3. CDR3 sequence reads: CASNRGEGNQPQHF. The DNA for the CDR3 is TGTGCCAGTAATAGGGGTGAAGGCAATCAGCCCCAGCATTTT. The chain has TRBV19 and TRBJ1-5, with D possibly being TRBD1 (5 bases). This CDR3 region has 14 residues. Trimming stripped 7 bases from V and 2 bases from J, with 12 bases between. Germline loops: CDR1 LNHDA, CDR2 SQIVND (reference sequence).

This chain links TRBV29-1 with TRBJ1-1; TRBD1 aligns across 7 bases. The V gene end was trimmed by 6 bases and the J gene end by 1 base; junction bases not matched to a gene: 11. This CDR3 contains 15 residues. In germline, CDR1 is SQVTM, CDR2 ANQGSEA. As DNA, the CDR3 is TGCAGCGTGGGACCGGTGAGACAGGGGAACACTGAAGCTTTCTTT. It specifies CSVGPVRQGNTEAFF.

The rearrangement links TRBV6-1 to TRBJ1-4; no definite D call. This CDR3 comprises 11 residues. The V gene's germline CDR1 is MNHNS and CDR2 SASEGT. Trimming left V 1 base short and J 13 bases short, with 7 bases between. This chain's CDR3 is CASSEEGGLFF. CDR3 DNA: TGTGCCAGCAGTGAAGAGGGAGGACTGTTTTTT.